This T cell receptor beta chain was obtained from a study of blood T cell repertoires in COVID-19. Study information: T cells, B-cell-depleted T cells, or PBMCs provided the cDNA or gDNA that served as material.

The cohort comprised adults aged about 18 to 90 years residing in some 24 US areas. The study assigned cohorts using participant-reported clinical history. Authors' data handling: Researchers report that nucleated cell counts were estimated from reference gene primer amplification. Profiling relied on immunoSEQ multiplex PCR, and the TCRdb table lists in-frame clones only, not all of them. V and J calls and clone size are copied from that table; D and trimming were computed from the DNA. The sample holds 150,000 to 200,000 clones, 80% seen once. The CDR3 is made up of 16 amino acids. In germline, CDR1 is GTSNPN, CDR2 SVGIG (reference sequence). Unmatched junction bases numbered 10, after V lost 0 bases and J lost 5 bases.

The chain has TRBV30 and TRBJ2-5; 9 bases map to TRBD1. The source material was PBMCs or T cells enriched from blood (not recorded which). The TCR comes from a man aged 40-49 years who had recovered from COVID-19. The CDR3: CAWSVGDRARGETQYF. CDR3 DNA sequence: TGTGCCTGGAGTGTAGGGGACAGGGCCAGGGGTGAGACCCAGTACTTC.